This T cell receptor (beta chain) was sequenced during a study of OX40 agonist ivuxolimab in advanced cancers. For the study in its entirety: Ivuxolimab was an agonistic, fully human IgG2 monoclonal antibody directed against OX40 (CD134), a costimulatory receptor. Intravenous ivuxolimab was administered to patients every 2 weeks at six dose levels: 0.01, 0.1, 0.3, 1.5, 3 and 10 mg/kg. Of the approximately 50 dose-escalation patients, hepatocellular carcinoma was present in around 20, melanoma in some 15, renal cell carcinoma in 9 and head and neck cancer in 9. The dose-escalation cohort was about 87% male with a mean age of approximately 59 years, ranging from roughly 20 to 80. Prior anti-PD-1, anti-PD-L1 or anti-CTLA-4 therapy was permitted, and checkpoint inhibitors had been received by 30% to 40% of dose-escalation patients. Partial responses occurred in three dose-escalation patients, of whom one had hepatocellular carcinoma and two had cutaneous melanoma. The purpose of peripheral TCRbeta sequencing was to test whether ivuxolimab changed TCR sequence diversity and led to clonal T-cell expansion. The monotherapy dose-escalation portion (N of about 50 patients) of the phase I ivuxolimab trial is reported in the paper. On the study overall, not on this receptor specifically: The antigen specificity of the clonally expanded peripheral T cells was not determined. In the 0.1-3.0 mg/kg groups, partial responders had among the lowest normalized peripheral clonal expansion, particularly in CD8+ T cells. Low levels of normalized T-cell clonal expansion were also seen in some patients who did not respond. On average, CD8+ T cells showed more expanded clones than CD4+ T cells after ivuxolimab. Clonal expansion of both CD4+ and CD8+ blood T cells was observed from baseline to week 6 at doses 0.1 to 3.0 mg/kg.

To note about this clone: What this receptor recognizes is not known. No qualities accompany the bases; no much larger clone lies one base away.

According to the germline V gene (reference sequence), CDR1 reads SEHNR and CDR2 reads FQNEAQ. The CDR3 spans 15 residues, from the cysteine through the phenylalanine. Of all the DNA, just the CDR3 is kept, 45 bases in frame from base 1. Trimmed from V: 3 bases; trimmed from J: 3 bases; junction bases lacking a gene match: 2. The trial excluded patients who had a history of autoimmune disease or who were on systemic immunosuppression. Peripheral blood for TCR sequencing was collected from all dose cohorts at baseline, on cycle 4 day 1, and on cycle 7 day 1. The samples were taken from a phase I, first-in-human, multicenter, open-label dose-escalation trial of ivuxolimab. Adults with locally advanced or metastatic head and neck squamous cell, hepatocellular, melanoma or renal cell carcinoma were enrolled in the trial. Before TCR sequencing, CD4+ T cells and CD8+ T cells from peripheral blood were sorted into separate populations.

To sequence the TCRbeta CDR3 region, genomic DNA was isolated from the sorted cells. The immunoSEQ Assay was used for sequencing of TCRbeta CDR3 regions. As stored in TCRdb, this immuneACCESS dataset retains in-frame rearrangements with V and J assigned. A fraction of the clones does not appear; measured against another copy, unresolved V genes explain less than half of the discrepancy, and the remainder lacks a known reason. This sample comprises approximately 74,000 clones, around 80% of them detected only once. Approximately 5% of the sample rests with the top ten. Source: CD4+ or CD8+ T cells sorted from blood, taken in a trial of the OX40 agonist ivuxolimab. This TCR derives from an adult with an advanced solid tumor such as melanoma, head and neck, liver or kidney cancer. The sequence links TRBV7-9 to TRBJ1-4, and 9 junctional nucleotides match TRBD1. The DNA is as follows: TGTGCCAGCAGCTTGACAGGGGGACCTAATGAAAAACTGTTTTTT. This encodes CASSLTGGPNEKLFF.